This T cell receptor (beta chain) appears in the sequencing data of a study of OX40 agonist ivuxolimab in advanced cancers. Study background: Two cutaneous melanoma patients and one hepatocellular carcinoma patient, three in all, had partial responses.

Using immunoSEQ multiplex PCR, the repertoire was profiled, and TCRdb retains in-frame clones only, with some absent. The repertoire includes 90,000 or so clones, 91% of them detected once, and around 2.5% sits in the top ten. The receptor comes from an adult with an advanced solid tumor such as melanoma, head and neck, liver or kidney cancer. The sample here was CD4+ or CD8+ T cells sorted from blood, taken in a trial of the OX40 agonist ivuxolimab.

CDR3 sequence (DNA): TGTGCCAGCAGTTTGGGACGCAAACATGCCCACGAGCAGTACTTC. Translating it yields CASSLGRKHAHEQYF. This chain connects TRBV6-5 to TRBJ2-7; TRBD1 or TRBD2 may be the D gene (5 bases each). Germline assignment: CDR1 MNHEY and CDR2 SVGAGI. This CDR3 has 15 residues. V lost 4 bases and J lost 5, with 18 bases in between.